This TCR beta chain is from a study of blood T cell repertoires in COVID-19. Per the germline V gene, CDR1 is LNHDA and CDR2 is SQIVND (reference sequence). Trimming removed 5 bases from V and 4 bases from J, with 12 bases in between. The CDR3 extends over 14 amino acids. The protocol was immunoSEQ multiplex PCR, while the TCRdb copy is restricted to in-frame clones and leaves out a portion. The sample has 50,000 to 70,000 clones; 84% are singletons. This clone has more than one count but fewer than ten. The receptor comes from an older woman with acute or convalescent COVID-19. The genes are TRBV19 and TRBJ1-3, with D perhaps TRBD1 (5 bases). Sequencing was done on a sample of peripheral blood. The CDR3 spells CASSSREPGNTIYF. The DNA for the CDR3 is TGTGCCAGTAGTTCCAGGGAACCCGGAAACACCATATATTTT.